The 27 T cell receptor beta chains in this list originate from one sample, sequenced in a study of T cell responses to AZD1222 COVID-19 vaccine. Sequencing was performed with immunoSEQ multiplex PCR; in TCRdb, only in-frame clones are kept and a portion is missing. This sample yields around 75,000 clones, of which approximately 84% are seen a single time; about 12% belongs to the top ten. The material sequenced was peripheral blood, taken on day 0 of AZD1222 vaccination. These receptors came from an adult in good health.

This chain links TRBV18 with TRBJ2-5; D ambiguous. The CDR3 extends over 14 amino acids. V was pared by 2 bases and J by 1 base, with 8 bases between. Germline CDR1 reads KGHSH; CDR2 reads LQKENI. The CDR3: CASSPGSAQETQYF. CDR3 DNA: TGTGCCAGCTCACCAGGCTCAGCCCAAGAGACCCAGTACTTC.

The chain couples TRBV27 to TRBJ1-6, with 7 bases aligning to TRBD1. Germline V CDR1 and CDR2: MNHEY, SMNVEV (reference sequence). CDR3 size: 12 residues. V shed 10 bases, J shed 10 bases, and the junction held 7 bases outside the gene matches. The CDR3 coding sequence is TGTGCCACCCGAACAGGGGAATCACCCCTCCACTTT. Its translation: CATRTGESPLHF.

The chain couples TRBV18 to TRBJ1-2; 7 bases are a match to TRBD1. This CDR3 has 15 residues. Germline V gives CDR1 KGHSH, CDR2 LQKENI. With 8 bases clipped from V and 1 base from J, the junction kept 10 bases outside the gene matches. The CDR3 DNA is TGTGCCAGCGCCGGGAGAGGGGGCGATAACTATGGCTACACCTTC. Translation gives CASAGRGGDNYGYTF.

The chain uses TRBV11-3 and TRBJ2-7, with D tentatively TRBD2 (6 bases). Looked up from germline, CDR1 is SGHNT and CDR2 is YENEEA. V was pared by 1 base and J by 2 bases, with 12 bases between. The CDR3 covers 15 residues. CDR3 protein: CASSLGSGAAYEQYF. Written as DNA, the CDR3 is TGTGCCAGCAGCTTAGGTAGCGGAGCCGCCTACGAGCAGTACTTC.

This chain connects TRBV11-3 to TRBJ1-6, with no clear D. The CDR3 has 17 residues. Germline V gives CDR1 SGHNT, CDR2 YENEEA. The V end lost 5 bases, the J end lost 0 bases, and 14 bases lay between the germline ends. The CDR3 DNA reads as TGTGCCAGCAGCCACGGACTCGAGAGCTCCTATAATTCACCCCTCCACTTT. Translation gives CASSHGLESSYNSPLHF. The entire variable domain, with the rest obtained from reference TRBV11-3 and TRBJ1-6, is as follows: EAGVVQSPRYKIIEKKQPVAFWCNPISGHNTLYWYLQNLGQGPELLIRYENEEAVDDSQLPKDRFSAERLKGVDSTLKIQPAELGDSAVYLCASSHGLESSYNSPLHFGNGTRLTVT.

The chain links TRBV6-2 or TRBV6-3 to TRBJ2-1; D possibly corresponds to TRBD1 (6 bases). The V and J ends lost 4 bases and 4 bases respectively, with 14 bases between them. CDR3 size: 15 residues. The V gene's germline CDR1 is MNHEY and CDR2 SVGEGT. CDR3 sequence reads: CASSLVGATYNEQFF. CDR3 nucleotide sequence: TGTGCCAGCAGTTTGGTGGGGGCGACTTACAATGAGCAGTTCTTC.

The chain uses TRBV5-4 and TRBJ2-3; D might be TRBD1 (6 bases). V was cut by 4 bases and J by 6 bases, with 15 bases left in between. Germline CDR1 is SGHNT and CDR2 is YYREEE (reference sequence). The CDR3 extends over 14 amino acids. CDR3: CASSPPGGGDTQYF. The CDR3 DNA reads TGTGCCAGCAGCCCGCCCGGTGGGGGCGATACGCAGTATTTT.

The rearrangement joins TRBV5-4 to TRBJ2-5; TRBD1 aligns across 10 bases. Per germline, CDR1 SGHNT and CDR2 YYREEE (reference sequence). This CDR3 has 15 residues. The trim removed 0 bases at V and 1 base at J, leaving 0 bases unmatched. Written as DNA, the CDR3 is TGTGCCAGCAGCTTGGGGACAGGGGGCCAAGAGACCCAGTACTTC. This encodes CASSLGTGGQETQYF.

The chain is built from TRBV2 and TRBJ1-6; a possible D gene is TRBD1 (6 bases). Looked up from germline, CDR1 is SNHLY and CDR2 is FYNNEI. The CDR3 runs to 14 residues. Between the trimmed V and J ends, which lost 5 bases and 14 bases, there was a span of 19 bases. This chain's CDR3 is CASSYRDTFQALHF. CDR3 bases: TGTGCCAGCAGTTACCGGGACACCTTTCAAGCCCTCCACTTT.

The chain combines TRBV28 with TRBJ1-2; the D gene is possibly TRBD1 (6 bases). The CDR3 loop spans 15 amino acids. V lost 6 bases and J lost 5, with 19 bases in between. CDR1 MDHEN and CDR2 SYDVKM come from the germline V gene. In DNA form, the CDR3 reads TGTGCCAGCAGGGGCGGGGGCGAGTATCATTATGGCTACACCTTC. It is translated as CASRGGGEYHYGYTF.

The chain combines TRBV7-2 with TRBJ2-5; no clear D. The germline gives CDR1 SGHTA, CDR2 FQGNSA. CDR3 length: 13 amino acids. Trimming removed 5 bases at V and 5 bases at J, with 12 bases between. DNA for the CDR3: TGTGCCAGCAGCCCCAGATACGGGGAGACCCAGTACTTC. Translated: CASSPRYGETQYF.

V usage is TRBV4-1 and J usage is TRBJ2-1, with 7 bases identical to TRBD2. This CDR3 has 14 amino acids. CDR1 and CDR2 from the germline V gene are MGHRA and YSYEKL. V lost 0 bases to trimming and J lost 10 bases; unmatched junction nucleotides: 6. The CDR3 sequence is CASSQDPGRGEQFF. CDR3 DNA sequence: TGCGCCAGCAGCCAAGATCCGGGGAGGGGAGAGCAGTTCTTC.

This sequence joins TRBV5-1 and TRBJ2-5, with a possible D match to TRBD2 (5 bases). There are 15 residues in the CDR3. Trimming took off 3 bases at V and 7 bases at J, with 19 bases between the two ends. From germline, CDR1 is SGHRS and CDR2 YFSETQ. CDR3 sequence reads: CASSSGSADPRTQYF. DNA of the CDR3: TGCGCCAGCAGCTCGGGGTCCGCGGACCCAAGGACCCAGTACTTC.

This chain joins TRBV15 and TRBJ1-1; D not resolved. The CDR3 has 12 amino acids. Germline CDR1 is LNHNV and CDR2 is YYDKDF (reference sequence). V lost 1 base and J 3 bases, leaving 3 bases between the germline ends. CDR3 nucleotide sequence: TGTGCCACCAGCAGAGCTGACACTGAAGCTTTCTTT. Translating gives CATSRADTEAFF.

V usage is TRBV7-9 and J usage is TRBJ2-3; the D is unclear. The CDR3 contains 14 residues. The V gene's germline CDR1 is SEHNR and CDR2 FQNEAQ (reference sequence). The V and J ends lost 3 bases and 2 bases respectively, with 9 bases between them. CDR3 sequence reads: CASSFTGPTDTQYF. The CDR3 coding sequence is TGTGCCAGCAGCTTCACCGGCCCCACAGATACGCAGTATTTT.

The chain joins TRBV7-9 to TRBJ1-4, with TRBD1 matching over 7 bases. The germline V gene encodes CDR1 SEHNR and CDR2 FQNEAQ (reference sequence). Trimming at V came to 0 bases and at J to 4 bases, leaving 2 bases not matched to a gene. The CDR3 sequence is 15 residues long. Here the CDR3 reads CASSLATGFNEKLFF. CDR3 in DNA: TGTGCCAGCAGCTTAGCGACAGGGTTTAATGAAAAACTGTTTTTT.

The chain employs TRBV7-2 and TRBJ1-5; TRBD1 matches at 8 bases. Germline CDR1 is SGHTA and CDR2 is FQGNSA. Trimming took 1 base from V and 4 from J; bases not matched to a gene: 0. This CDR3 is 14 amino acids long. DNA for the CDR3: TGTGCCAGCAGCTTAGACAGGGGGAATCAGCCCCAGCATTTT. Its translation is CASSLDRGNQPQHF.

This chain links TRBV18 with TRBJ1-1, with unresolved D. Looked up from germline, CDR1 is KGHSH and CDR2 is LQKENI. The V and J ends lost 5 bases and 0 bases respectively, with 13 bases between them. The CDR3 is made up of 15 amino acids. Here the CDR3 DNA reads TGTGCCAGCTCAAGAACGCCTCAATTGAACACTGAAGCTTTCTTT. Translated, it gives CASSRTPQLNTEAFF.

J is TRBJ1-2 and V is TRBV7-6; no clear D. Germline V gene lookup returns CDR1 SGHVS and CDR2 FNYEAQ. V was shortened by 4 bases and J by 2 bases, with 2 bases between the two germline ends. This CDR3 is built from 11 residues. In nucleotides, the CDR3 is TGTGCCAGCAGCTCCAACTATGGCTACACCTTC. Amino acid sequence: CASSSNYGYTF.

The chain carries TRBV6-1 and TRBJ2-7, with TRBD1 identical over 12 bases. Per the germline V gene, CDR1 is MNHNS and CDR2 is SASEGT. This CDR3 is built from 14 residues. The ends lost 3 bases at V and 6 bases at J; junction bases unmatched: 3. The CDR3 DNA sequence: TGTGCCAGCAGTGACGGGACAGGGGGCTTCGAGCAGTACTTC. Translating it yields CASSDGTGGFEQYF.

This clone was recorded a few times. CDR3: CASSQGEGQTQYF. CDR3 in DNA: TGTGCCAGCAGTCAAGGGGAGGGGCAGACCCAGTACTTC. The chain carries TRBV7-3 and TRBJ2-5; 7 positions agree with TRBD2. V dropped 6 bases and J dropped 6; count of bases not matched to a gene: 7. This CDR3 comprises 13 residues. The V gene's germline CDR1 is SGHTA and CDR2 FQGTGA. The complete variable domain, with remaining parts taken from reference TRBV7-3 and TRBJ2-5, reads GAGVSQTPSNKVTEKGKYVELRCDPISGHTALYWYRQSLGQGPEFLIYFQGTGAADDSGLPNDRFFAVRPEGSVSTLKIQRTERGDSAVYLCASSQGEGQTQYFGPGTRLLVL.

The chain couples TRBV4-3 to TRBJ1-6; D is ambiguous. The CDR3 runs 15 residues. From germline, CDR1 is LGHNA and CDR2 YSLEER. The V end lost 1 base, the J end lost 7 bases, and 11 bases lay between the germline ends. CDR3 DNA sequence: TGCGCCAGCAGCCAAGTTTCCCATCCGAATTCACCCCTCCACTTT. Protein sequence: CASSQVSHPNSPLHF.

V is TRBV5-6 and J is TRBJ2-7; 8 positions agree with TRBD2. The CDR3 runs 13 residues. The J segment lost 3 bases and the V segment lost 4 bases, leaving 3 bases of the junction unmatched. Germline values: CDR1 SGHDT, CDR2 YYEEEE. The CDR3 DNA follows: TGTGCCAGCAGCCCCGGGGGGGGCTACGAGCAGTACTTC. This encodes CASSPGGGYEQYF.

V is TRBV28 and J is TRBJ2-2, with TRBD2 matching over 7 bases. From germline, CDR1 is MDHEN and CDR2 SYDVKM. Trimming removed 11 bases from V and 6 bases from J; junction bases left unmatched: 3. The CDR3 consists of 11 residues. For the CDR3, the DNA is TGTGCCGGGGAGGGAGCCGGGGAGCTGTTTTTT. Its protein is CAGEGAGELFF.

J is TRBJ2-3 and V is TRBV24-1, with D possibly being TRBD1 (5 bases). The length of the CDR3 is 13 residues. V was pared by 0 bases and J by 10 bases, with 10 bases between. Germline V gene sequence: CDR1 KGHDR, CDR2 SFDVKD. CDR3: CATSDLNLGAQYF. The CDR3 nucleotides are TGTGCCACCAGTGATTTGAATTTAGGGGCGCAGTATTTT.

The CDR3 nucleotides read TGTGCCAGCAGTTTTGGACCGGCTACTAGCACAGATACGCAGTATTTT. Translation: CASSFGPATSTDTQYF. This sequence joins TRBV11-1 and TRBJ2-3; D call uncertain. Trimming removed 6 bases at V and 0 bases at J, with 16 bases between. The CDR3 is 16 residues long. CDR1 is SGHAT, CDR2 FQDESV, per germline (reference sequence).

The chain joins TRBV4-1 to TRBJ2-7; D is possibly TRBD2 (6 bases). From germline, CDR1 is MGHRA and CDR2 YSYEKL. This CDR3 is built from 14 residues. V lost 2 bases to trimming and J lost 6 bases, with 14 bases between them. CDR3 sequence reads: CASSQSGTWIEQYF. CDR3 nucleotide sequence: TGCGCCAGCAGCCAATCGGGGACTTGGATCGAGCAGTACTTC.